This T cell receptor beta chain was sequenced for a study of PD-1 blockade in classical Hodgkin lymphoma. Study in general: Patients were given intravenous nivolumab, 3 mg/kg, every 2 weeks. Findings and caveats of the study: Complete responders' diversity at baseline resembled that of newly diagnosed patients. Baseline TCR diversity was reportedly lower in newly diagnosed patients than in healthy donors. It was reported as lower still in relapsed/refractory patients.

The CDR3 extends over 14 amino acids. In germline, CDR1 is LNHDA, CDR2 SQIVND (reference sequence). Trimming stripped 2 bases from V and 6 bases from J, with 11 bases between. Generated by immunoSEQ multiplex PCR, the TCRdb table keeps only in-frame clones and is missing some. The profile shows about 46,000 clones, around 80% of them singletons. All the patients suffered relapse after autologous stem cell transplantation, and brentuximab vedotin exposure differed. Worth noting for this clone: The antigen is unknown.

V usage is TRBV19 and J usage is TRBJ2-1, with D possibly TRBD1 on 7 matching bases. The TCR comes from a human donor with classical Hodgkin lymphoma. This specimen was peripheral blood mononuclear cells (PBMCs), taken before the second cycle of nivolumab. The CDR3 is CASSIRQGGNEQFF. The CDR3 DNA reads as TGTGCCAGTAGTATACGGCAGGGGGGCAATGAGCAGTTCTTC.